This TCR beta chain was observed in a study of Graves' ophthalmopathy and Graves' hyperthyroidism. The study, taken as a whole, reports: The study's model predicted ophthalmopathy progression at 70.59% sensitivity and about 78% specificity.

Other autoimmune diseases, uncontrolled infections, pregnancy and lactation each led to patient exclusion. Investigators amplified TCR beta CDR3 regions from RNA transcripts. Investigators did first-round RT-PCR with HTBI primers, then second-round multiplex PCR. TCRdb passed the multiplex PCR reads through MiXCR, listing each CDR3 protein once. The table records 150,000 to 200,000 distinct CDR3 sequences, 35% to 45% of them present only once. This clonotype has only one observation. Its antigen remains unknown. V lost 8 bases and J lost 4, with 12 bases in between. This CDR3 contains 13 residues. The V call is TRBV12-3 or TRBV12-4, the J call TRBJ1-5; D not certain. The sequence came from a man aged 25-45 years with Graves' ophthalmopathy. The sequencing input was peripheral blood. As DNA, the CDR3 is TGTGCCAGCGTTTTAGATCTTAATCAGCCCCAGCATTTT. Amino acids: CASVLDLNQPQHF.